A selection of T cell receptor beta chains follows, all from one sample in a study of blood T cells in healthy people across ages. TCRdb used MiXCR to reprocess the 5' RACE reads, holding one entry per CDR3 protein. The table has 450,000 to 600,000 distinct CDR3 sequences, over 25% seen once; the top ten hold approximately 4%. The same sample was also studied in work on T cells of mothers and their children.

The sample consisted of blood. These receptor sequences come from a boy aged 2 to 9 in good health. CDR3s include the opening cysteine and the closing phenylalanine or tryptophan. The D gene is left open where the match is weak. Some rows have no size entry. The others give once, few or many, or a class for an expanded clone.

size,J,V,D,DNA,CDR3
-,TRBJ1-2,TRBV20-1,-,TGCAGTGCTAGAGATCGTCCCCAGGGCAACTATGGCTACACCTTC,CSARDRPQGNYGYTF
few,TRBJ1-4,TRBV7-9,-,TGTGCCAGCAGGAACACAGGACGAAATGAAAAACTGTTTTTT,CASRNTGRNEKLFF
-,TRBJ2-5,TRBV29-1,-,TGCAGCGTTGAAACCCCAGGGAGAAAGACCCAGTACTTC,CSVETPGRKTQYF
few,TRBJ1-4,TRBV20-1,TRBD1,TGCAGTGCTTACAGGGGGGGTAGTGAAAAACTGTTTTTT,CSAYRGGSEKLFF
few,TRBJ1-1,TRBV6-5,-,TGTGCCAGCAGTTACGGGATATCGGGAATGAACACTGAAGCTTTCTTT,CASSYGISGMNTEAFF
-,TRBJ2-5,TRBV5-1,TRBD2,TGCGCCAGCAGCTTTGCGGGGGACTGGGAGACCCAGTACTTC,CASSFAGDWETQYF
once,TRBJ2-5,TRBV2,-,TGTGCCAGCAAAATGGAAGAGACCCAGTACTTC,CASKMEETQYF
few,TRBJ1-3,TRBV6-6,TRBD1,TGTGCCAGCAGCCGCCCGGACAGGGTATATGGAAACACCATATATTTT,CASSRPDRVYGNTIYF
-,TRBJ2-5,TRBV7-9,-,TGTGCCAGCAGTTCTTGGAAGGAGCGCACCCAAGAGACCCAGTACTTC,CASSSWKERTQETQYF
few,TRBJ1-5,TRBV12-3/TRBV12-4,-,TGTGCCAGCAGTCCTGCCGGGATAACCTATAGCAATCAGCCCCAGCATTTT,CASSPAGITYSNQPQHF